These T cell receptor beta chains were read from a single sample in a study of blood T cell repertoires in COVID-19. The method was immunoSEQ multiplex PCR; TCRdb's version includes in-frame clones alone and lacks a portion of them. The table has 190,000 or so clones, approximately 90% seen once; the top ten hold 1.2%. The sample consisted of PBMCs or T cells enriched from blood (not recorded which). These receptors originate from a man aged 25-45 years who had recovered from COVID-19. The CDR3 runs from the conserved cysteine through the conserved F or W. A D gene is named only where the DNA matches it firmly. Not all rows give a size; the values are once, few, many and, for expanded clones, a class.

size: .; D: TRBD1; V: TRBV10-1; J: TRBJ1-2; CDR3: CASPRRDRVWGNYGYTF
size: few; D: .; V: TRBV4-1; J: TRBJ1-2; CDR3: CASSHRDIGLYGYTF
size: .; D: TRBD1; V: TRBV27; J: TRBJ1-6; CDR3: CASSFYRGDNSPLHF
size: .; D: TRBD2; V: TRBV9; J: TRBJ2-1; CDR3: CASSVVLAGRNEQFF
size: .; D: TRBD2; V: TRBV28; J: TRBJ2-7; CDR3: CASSFPAGDYEQYF
size: .; D: .; V: TRBV15; J: TRBJ2-1; CDR3: CATSRGLEGDNEQFF
size: .; D: TRBD2; V: TRBV9; J: TRBJ2-1; CDR3: CASSAPQGTSGRKDNEQFF
size: .; D: TRBD1; V: TRBV23-1; J: TRBJ2-5; CDR3: CASSQTGTGDTQETQYF
size: .; D: TRBD1; V: TRBV11-2; J: TRBJ2-1; CDR3: CASSPYLDRVYNEQFF
size: .; D: .; V: TRBV28; J: TRBJ1-5; CDR3: CASSSGVNQPQHF
size: .; D: .; V: TRBV12-3/TRBV12-4; J: TRBJ1-5; CDR3: CASSSRDDQPQHF
size: once; D: .; V: TRBV11-2; J: TRBJ2-7; CDR3: CASRRVPSSYEQYF
size: few; D: TRBD1; V: TRBV3-1/TRBV3-2; J: TRBJ1-3; CDR3: CATSVPGGPGNTIYF
size: .; D: TRBD1; V: TRBV5-4; J: TRBJ1-2; CDR3: CASSLRTGIYGYTF
size: .; D: TRBD1; V: TRBV28; J: TRBJ2-3; CDR3: CASSFFSLRDSYTDTQYF
size: once; D: TRBD1; V: TRBV9; J: TRBJ1-3; CDR3: CASSARQGSSGNTIYF
size: .; D: .; V: TRBV28; J: TRBJ1-5; CDR3: CASRSTLVYQPQHF
size: .; D: TRBD1; V: TRBV24-1; J: TRBJ2-1; CDR3: CATSDRQGASNEQFF
size: .; D: TRBD2; V: TRBV10-1; J: TRBJ2-2; CDR3: CASSESSRTSGRADTGELFF
size: .; D: .; V: TRBV25-1; J: TRBJ1-5; CDR3: CASSESGLGQPQHF
size: .; D: .; V: TRBV14; J: TRBJ1-2; CDR3: CASSPPGQGGGYTF
size: .; D: .; V: TRBV2; J: TRBJ1-6; CDR3: CASSTRGSNSPLHF
size: few; D: .; V: TRBV27; J: TRBJ1-5; CDR3: CASRRDVHQPQHF